The rows below give T cell receptor beta chains drawn from one sample of a study of response to subunit inactivated influenza vaccine. In TCRdb, the RT-PCR reads were re-called with MiXCR into one record per CDR3 protein. The sample shows roughly 630,000 distinct CDR3 sequences, approximately 14% of them seen only once. Sequenced material: PBMCs from blood, taken less than 15 days before vaccination. The receptors here all came from a man in his fifties who received an inactivated influenza vaccine. The CDR3 runs from the conserved cysteine through the conserved F or W. Each record gives: clone size, CDR3 length, D gene, V gene, J gene, CDR3 protein, CDR3 DNA. A D gene is named only where the DNA matches it firmly. Clone size is not always given. Where it is, it says once, few, many or a class for expanded clones.

abundance: -; len: 14; d_gene: -; v_gene: TRBV6-1; j_gene: TRBJ2-7; CDR3aa: CASRRTTATYEQYF; CDR3nt: TGTGCCAGCAGACGGACAACAGCGACCTACGAGCAGTACTTC
abundance: -; len: 16; d_gene: TRBD2; v_gene: TRBV7-2; j_gene: TRBJ2-1; CDR3aa: CASSLYAGGNYNEQFF; CDR3nt: TGTGCCAGCAGCTTATATGCGGGGGGGAATTACAATGAGCAGTTCTTC
abundance: -; len: 13; d_gene: -; v_gene: TRBV10-1; j_gene: TRBJ2-1; CDR3aa: CASSLNSHNEQFF; CDR3nt: TGCGCCAGCAGTCTCAACAGTCACAATGAGCAGTTCTTC
abundance: -; len: 14; d_gene: -; v_gene: TRBV7-2; j_gene: TRBJ1-1; CDR3aa: CASSLGYGNTEAFF; CDR3nt: TGTGCCAGCAGCTTAGGTTATGGGAACACTGAAGCTTTCTTT
abundance: -; len: 16; d_gene: -; v_gene: TRBV5-1; j_gene: TRBJ1-4; CDR3aa: CASRSGGTGSNEKLFF; CDR3nt: TGCGCCAGCAGGAGTGGGGGAACAGGATCTAATGAAAAACTGTTTTTT
abundance: many; len: 16; d_gene: TRBD1; v_gene: TRBV29-1; j_gene: TRBJ1-2; CDR3aa: CSVDPSKGARGYGYTF; CDR3nt: TGCAGCGTTGACCCGTCAAAGGGGGCGAGAGGCTATGGCTACACCTTC
abundance: -; len: 18; d_gene: -; v_gene: TRBV2; j_gene: TRBJ2-2; CDR3aa: CAFCFRVQPAKNTGELFF; CDR3nt: TGTGCCTTCTGTTTTCGGGTACAGCCAGCAAAGAACACCGGGGAGCTGTTTTTT
abundance: few; len: 15; d_gene: TRBD1; v_gene: TRBV4-1; j_gene: TRBJ2-6; CDR3aa: CASSTGNREANVLTF; CDR3nt: TGCGCCAGCTCGACAGGGAACCGAGAGGCCAACGTCCTGACTTTC
abundance: -; len: 13; d_gene: -; v_gene: TRBV19; j_gene: TRBJ1-5; CDR3aa: CASSIHPREPQHF; CDR3nt: TGTGCCAGTAGTATTCACCCCAGGGAGCCCCAGCATTTT
abundance: many; len: 13; d_gene: -; v_gene: TRBV6-2/TRBV6-3; j_gene: TRBJ1-1; CDR3aa: CASSYFPGTEAFF; CDR3nt: TGTGCCAGCAGTTACTTCCCGGGGACTGAAGCTTTCTTT
abundance: -; len: 13; d_gene: -; v_gene: TRBV4-2; j_gene: TRBJ2-3; CDR3aa: CASSQDRTDTQYF; CDR3nt: TGTGCCAGCAGCCAAGACAGAACAGATACGCAGTATTTT
abundance: -; len: 16; d_gene: TRBD1; v_gene: TRBV25-1; j_gene: TRBJ1-6; CDR3aa: CASSGMDRAYNSPLHF; CDR3nt: TGTGCCAGCAGTGGAATGGACAGGGCTTATAATTCACCCCTCCACTTT
abundance: -; len: 16; d_gene: TRBD1; v_gene: TRBV28; j_gene: TRBJ2-7; CDR3aa: CASRNRDRGRSYEQYF; CDR3nt: TGTGCCAGCAGAAACCGGGACAGGGGGCGCTCCTACGAGCAGTACTTC
abundance: many; len: 14; d_gene: -; v_gene: TRBV7-9; j_gene: TRBJ2-7; CDR3aa: CASSLGKLRYEQYF; CDR3nt: TGTGCCAGCAGCTTGGGGAAACTCCGCTACGAGCAGTACTTC
abundance: -; len: 15; d_gene: TRBD1; v_gene: TRBV7-9; j_gene: TRBJ1-2; CDR3aa: CASSHVGTGDYGYTF; CDR3nt: TGTGCCAGCAGCCACGTTGGGACAGGCGACTATGGCTACACCTTC
abundance: few; len: 12; d_gene: -; v_gene: TRBV30; j_gene: TRBJ2-1; CDR3aa: CAWSVYGVSQFF; CDR3nt: TGTGCCTGGAGTGTATATGGGGTTAGCCAGTTCTTC
abundance: -; len: 14; d_gene: -; v_gene: TRBV20-1; j_gene: TRBJ1-1; CDR3aa: CSAKESGWDTEAFF; CDR3nt: TGCAGTGCTAAAGAGAGCGGGTGGGACACTGAAGCTTTCTTT
abundance: -; len: 13; d_gene: -; v_gene: TRBV5-1; j_gene: TRBJ2-2; CDR3aa: CASTTVNTGELFF; CDR3nt: TGCGCCAGCACGACAGTGAACACCGGGGAGCTGTTTTTT
abundance: few; len: 13; d_gene: -; v_gene: TRBV12-3/TRBV12-4; j_gene: TRBJ2-5; CDR3aa: CASKGGERETQYF; CDR3nt: TGTGCCAGCAAGGGGGGAGAGAGAGAGACCCAGTACTTC
abundance: -; len: 14; d_gene: TRBD1; v_gene: TRBV7-9; j_gene: TRBJ1-5; CDR3aa: CASSPTGRRQPQHF; CDR3nt: TGTGCCAGCAGCCCGACAGGGCGACGACAGCCCCAGCATTTT
abundance: -; len: 16; d_gene: -; v_gene: TRBV7-2; j_gene: TRBJ2-1; CDR3aa: CASSLAGRGNYNEQFF; CDR3nt: TGTGCCAGCAGCTTAGCCGGCAGGGGCAACTACAATGAGCAGTTCTTC
abundance: -; len: 15; d_gene: TRBD1; v_gene: TRBV12-3/TRBV12-4; j_gene: TRBJ1-5; CDR3aa: CASSSTGRELGPQHF; CDR3nt: TGTGCCAGCAGTTCGACAGGGCGGGAGTTGGGGCCCCAGCATTTT
abundance: -; len: 16; d_gene: TRBD1; v_gene: TRBV6-2/TRBV6-3; j_gene: TRBJ1-6; CDR3aa: CASSYSRDRGNSPLHF; CDR3nt: TGTGCCAGCAGTTATAGCCGGGACAGGGGAAATTCACCCCTCCACTTT
abundance: many; len: 15; d_gene: -; v_gene: TRBV6-1; j_gene: TRBJ1-2; CDR3aa: CASRTRTTANYGYTF; CDR3nt: TGTGCCAGCAGAACCCGAACGACGGCAAACTATGGCTACACCTTC
abundance: few; len: 16; d_gene: -; v_gene: TRBV15; j_gene: TRBJ1-5; CDR3aa: CATSVKDRDTNQPQHF; CDR3nt: TGTGCCACCAGCGTCAAAGACCGGGACACTAATCAGCCCCAGCATTTT
abundance: -; len: 15; d_gene: TRBD2; v_gene: TRBV27; j_gene: TRBJ2-3; CDR3aa: CASRIGTSMAGTQYF; CDR3nt: TGTGCCAGCAGAATAGGGACTAGCATGGCGGGTACGCAGTATTTT
abundance: few; len: 15; d_gene: TRBD2; v_gene: TRBV3-1; j_gene: TRBJ2-7; CDR3aa: CASTTTSGGSYEQYF; CDR3nt: TGTGCCAGCACGACGACTAGCGGAGGCTCCTACGAGCAGTACTTC
abundance: few; len: 12; d_gene: -; v_gene: TRBV20-1; j_gene: TRBJ2-5; CDR3aa: CSQQRNQETQYF; CDR3nt: TGCAGTCAACAGCGGAACCAAGAGACCCAGTACTTC
abundance: many; len: 14; d_gene: -; v_gene: TRBV5-6; j_gene: TRBJ2-2; CDR3aa: CASSWGQNTGELFF; CDR3nt: TGTGCCAGCAGCTGGGGACAGAACACCGGGGAGCTGTTTTTT
abundance: -; len: 14; d_gene: -; v_gene: TRBV6-1; j_gene: TRBJ2-7; CDR3aa: CASSEWAGPYEQYF; CDR3nt: TGTGCCAGCAGTGAATGGGCAGGTCCCTACGAGCAGTACTTC
abundance: few; len: 16; d_gene: TRBD1; v_gene: TRBV7-9; j_gene: TRBJ1-1; CDR3aa: CASSRYTGEMNTEAFF; CDR3nt: TGTGCCAGCAGCAGGTACACAGGGGAAATGAACACTGAAGCTTTCTTT
abundance: -; len: 12; d_gene: -; v_gene: TRBV4-1; j_gene: TRBJ1-2; CDR3aa: CAARGLRRGYTF; CDR3nt: TGCGCAGCCCGGGGCCTTCGGCGGGGCTACACCTTC
abundance: -; len: 13; d_gene: TRBD1; v_gene: TRBV20-1; j_gene: TRBJ2-2; CDR3aa: CSATQGLTGELFF; CDR3nt: TGCAGTGCCACACAGGGGCTCACCGGGGAGCTGTTTTTT
abundance: few; len: 14; d_gene: -; v_gene: TRBV6-2/TRBV6-3; j_gene: TRBJ2-7; CDR3aa: CASSRRDASYEQYF; CDR3nt: TGTGCCAGCAGCCGACGGGACGCAAGCTACGAGCAGTACTTC
abundance: few; len: 16; d_gene: -; v_gene: TRBV20-1; j_gene: TRBJ2-7; CDR3aa: CSARDPGLSPSYEQYF; CDR3nt: TGCAGTGCTAGAGACCCGGGACTTTCCCCCTCCTACGAGCAGTACTTC